Below are 17 T cell receptor beta chains sequenced from a single sample in a study of blood T cell repertoires in COVID-19 (dated by TCRdb to 2018 to 2020). The method was the immunoSEQ multiplex PCR assay. TCRdb re-hosts the immuneACCESS table, in-frame sequences only. Its copies lack some clones; in the studies checked, an unresolved V gene accounts for under half of them, and the cause for the rest is not known. Here the sample has tens of thousands of clones; 82% occur a single time. Of the sample, 15% to 20% falls within the top ten clones. Input material: peripheral blood. The receptors stem from a human donor in a cohort sampled during active COVID-19.

This clone was detected a few times. The chain couples TRBV13 to TRBJ1-1; D possibly corresponds to TRBD1 (5 bases). V lost 2 bases and J 7 bases, leaving 8 bases between the germline ends. Germline V gene data show CDR1 as PRHDT and CDR2 as FYEKMQ (reference sequence). The CDR3 covers 12 residues. CDR3 coding DNA: TGTGCCAGCAGCTTAAGCAGGGTTGAAGCTTTCTTT. Protein product: CASSLSRVEAFF.

This chain joins TRBV7-2 and TRBJ1-1; possible D gene TRBD1, 5 bases. This CDR3 contains 13 residues. With 2 bases removed from V and 10 bases from J, the gap between germline ends came to 14 bases. Germline CDR1 is SGHTA and CDR2 is FQGNSA. This chain's CDR3 is CASSLFLGGGAFF. The CDR3 DNA is TGTGCCAGCAGCTTATTTCTGGGGGGGGGAGCTTTCTTT.

In its sample, this clone was seen a few times. The rearrangement links TRBV7-8 to TRBJ1-2; 9 nucleotides match TRBD1. Germline V gives CDR1 SGHVS, CDR2 FQNEAQ. The junction had 6 bases not matched to a gene; V was cut back by 4 bases and J by 6 bases. The CDR3 consists of 14 residues. CDR3 sequence (DNA): TGTGCCAGCAGCTCCGACAGGGGGAGTGATGGCTACACCTTC. This gives the protein CASSSDRGSDGYTF.

This rearrangement joins TRBV4-2 to TRBJ1-2, with D possibly TRBD1 on 5 matching bases. The CDR3 covers 15 residues. Per germline, CDR1 LGHNA and CDR2 YNFKEQ. The ends were cut back, 1 base at V and 4 bases at J, with 13 bases in the middle. CDR3 in amino acids: CASSQGAGLSYGYTF. The CDR3 nucleotides read TGTGCCAGCAGCCAAGGGGCAGGGTTGAGCTATGGCTACACCTTC.

The chain carries TRBV5-1 and TRBJ2-7, with TRBD1 matching over 10 bases. With V trimmed by 4 bases and J by 0 bases, 4 bases remained unmatched. The CDR3 is made up of 15 amino acids. Germline CDR1 is SGHRS and CDR2 is YFSETQ. CDR3 amino acids: CASSGGTGDSYEQYF. The DNA for the CDR3 is TGCGCCAGCAGCGGAGGGACAGGGGACTCCTACGAGCAGTACTTC.

This chain uses TRBV24-1 with TRBJ1-1, with 9 bases fitting TRBD1. There are 13 residues in the CDR3. Germline CDR1 reads KGHDR; CDR2 reads SFDVKD. Trimming cost V 7 bases and J 5 bases; bases outside gene matches: 4. The DNA for the CDR3 is TGTGCCACCAGACAGGGGGCTGGTACTGAAGCTTTCTTT. Translated: CATRQGAGTEAFF.

This clone came up once. The chain links TRBV2 to TRBJ1-1, with a weak D call TRBD1 (5 bases). The V gene lost 6 bases and the J gene lost 2 bases, with 19 bases spanning the gap. CDR1 SNHLY and CDR2 FYNNEI come from the germline V gene. The CDR3 covers 16 residues. This CDR3 reads CASSGSGGRGNTEAFF. In nucleotides, the CDR3 is TGTGCCAGCAGCGGGTCCGGGGGGAGGGGTAACACTGAAGCTTTCTTT.

The genes are TRBV12-3 or TRBV12-4 and TRBJ1-2; D may be TRBD1 (5 bases). Between the trimmed V and J ends, which lost 3 bases and 4 bases, there was a span of 9 bases. CDR3 length: 13 residues. CDR3 loop: CASSFGGGYGYTF. The CDR3 coding sequence is TGTGCCAGCAGTTTCGGGGGGGGCTATGGCTACACCTTC.

The chain carries TRBV5-4 and TRBJ2-1; D is possibly TRBD2 (5 bases). The CDR3 has 16 residues. CDR1 and CDR2 from the germline V gene are SGHNT and YYREEE (reference sequence). Trimming removed 0 bases from V and 7 bases from J, with 17 bases in between. Here the CDR3 DNA reads TGTGCCAGCAGCTTGGCCGGGCTAGCTTCGGGGAATGAGCAGTTCTTC. This codes for CASSLAGLASGNEQFF.

This clone was seen more than once but under ten times. The chain combines TRBV12-3 or TRBV12-4 with TRBJ2-2, with a tentative D call TRBD2 (5 bases). CDR3 size: 11 residues. Between the trimmed V and J ends, which lost 5 bases and 13 bases, there was a span of 11 bases. The CDR3 DNA sequence: TGTGCCAGCAGTCGAGCAGAGGGGCTGTTTTTT. Encoded protein: CASSRAEGLFF.

In this sample, this clone turned up once. V usage is TRBV3-1 (or the pseudogene TRBV3-2) and J usage is TRBJ1-2; TRBD1 matches at 7 bases. CDR1 is LGHDT and CDR2 is YNNKEL in the germline V gene (reference sequence). CDR3 size: 18 residues. V shed 0 bases, J shed 0 bases, and the junction held 10 bases outside the gene matches. DNA of the CDR3: TGTGCCAGCAGCCAAGATCTCGGACAGGCAAAAGCTAACTATGGCTACACCTTC. It translates to CASSQDLGQAKANYGYTF.

The chain carries TRBV14 and TRBJ2-7; 7 bases align to TRBD1. J was trimmed by 3 bases and V by 3 bases; bases with no gene match: 5. Germline CDR1 and CDR2: SGHDN and FVKESK. CDR3 size: 14 residues. The CDR3 nucleotides are TGTGCCAGCAGCCACCGGGACAGAGTCTACGAGCAGTACTTC. It is translated as CASSHRDRVYEQYF.

The chain recombines TRBV4-1 with TRBJ2-5, with 8 positions matching TRBD1. This CDR3 is 16 amino acids long. With 3 bases clipped from V and 1 base from J, the junction kept 7 bases outside the gene matches. Per germline, CDR1 MGHRA and CDR2 YSYEKL. The CDR3 DNA is TGCGCCAGCAGCCACGGACAGGGAAAGAGCCAAGAGACCCAGTACTTC. It yields the protein CASSHGQGKSQETQYF.

V is TRBV9 and J is TRBJ2-1, with TRBD1 matching 9 bases. V dropped 3 bases and J dropped 9; count of bases not matched to a gene: 7. The CDR3 runs to 14 residues. In germline, CDR1 is SGDLS, CDR2 YYNGEE. CDR3: CASSDGTGYREQFF. The CDR3 nucleotides are TGTGCCAGCAGCGATGGGACAGGGTATCGTGAGCAGTTCTTC.

The J gene is TRBJ1-5, the V gene TRBV7-2; a weak D match, TRBD1 (6 bases). From germline, CDR1 is SGHTA and CDR2 FQGNSA. Trimming stripped 5 bases from V and 1 base from J, with 12 bases between. This CDR3 contains 15 residues. The CDR3 is CASSPRTGSNQPQHF. Written as DNA, the CDR3 is TGTGCCAGCAGCCCACGAACAGGGAGCAATCAGCCCCAGCATTTT.

The V gene is TRBV6-1, the J gene TRBJ2-3, with 10 bases identical to TRBD2. The CDR3 runs 19 residues. V gave up 8 bases and J gave up 1 base; unmatched junction bases: 18. Germline V gene data show CDR1 as MNHNS and CDR2 as SASEGT. CDR3 amino acids: CASGAGPSGGAGRTDTQYF. As DNA, the CDR3 is TGTGCCAGCGGTGCGGGTCCGAGCGGGGGGGCTGGCCGCACAGATACGCAGTATTTT.

J is TRBJ1-2 and V is TRBV4-1, with 8 bases matching TRBD1. The CDR3 extends over 15 amino acids. Trimming removed 2 bases from V and 7 bases from J; junction bases left unmatched: 9. Germline CDR1 and CDR2: MGHRA and YSYEKL. CDR3 DNA sequence: TGCGCCAGCAGCCAAAGCTCAGGGGGCGCGTTTGGCTACACCTTC. Protein product: CASSQSSGGAFGYTF.